This TCR beta chain was obtained from a study of blood T cell repertoires in COVID-19. This clone was counted many times. Original methodology: Using reference gene primer amplification, nucleated cell counts were estimated. The table came from immunoSEQ multiplex PCR; TCRdb's copy has only in-frame clones and leaves some out. V and J calls and clone size are given by that table; D and trimming were obtained from the DNA. The sample shows 120,000 to 150,000 clones, around four fifths of them seen only once. In germline, CDR1 is MGHRA, CDR2 YSYEKL. The length of the CDR3 is 16 residues. V was pared by 3 bases and J by 3 bases, with 18 bases between.

Sequencing was done on a sample of PBMCs or T cells enriched from blood (not recorded which). The clonotype was recovered from a woman aged 40 to 49 who had recovered from COVID-19. This chain uses TRBV4-1 with TRBJ2-7; a weak D match, TRBD2 (5 bases). The CDR3 here is CASSHPDGASGYEQYF. In DNA form, the CDR3 reads TGCGCCAGCAGCCACCCTGACGGAGCCAGCGGCTACGAGCAGTACTTC.